This TCR beta chain was retrieved from a study of cytomegalovirus exposure and HLA in healthy donors (dated by TCRdb to between 2016 and 2019). Concerning the study at large: An earlier analysis of roughly 500 of the donors reported more than 250 Gb of sequence data and more than 90 million unique TCR beta sequences from approximately 180 million T cells. An early release that covered about 640 HLA-typed donors contained about 300 gigabases of sequencing data and around 85 million unique TCR sequences. Among the approximately 420 genotyped donors, about 85% belonged to the genetic ancestry cluster associated with self-reported Caucasian donors. The study aimed to test whether cataloging public T cell receptors could reveal signatures of past pathogen exposure. Using immunosequencing, the study profiled T cell repertoires from 640 or so subjects and related those repertoires to cytomegalovirus serostatus. Besides the first cohort of about 730 subjects, a separate validation cohort made up of 120 different subjects was used. To predict cytomegalovirus infection status, the study brought together high-throughput TCR immunosequencing, statistical association of individual TCRs with disease status, and machine learning. In a later analysis, previously published TCR beta repertoires from 550 to 750 donors were re-analyzed and high-resolution HLA genotyping was added so that TCR occurrence patterns could be studied. Rather than using new phenotypic data, the later analysis identified candidate immune exposures from TCR beta sequences and from how often those sequences occurred across donors. To decide whether each TCR beta V gene segment behaved as functional or pseudogenic, an earlier analysis of over 500 of the donors relied on high-throughput TCR beta sequencing. Alongside the repertoire data, information on donor age, sex, ethnicity and CMV serostatus was compiled. A later genetic analysis used genome-wide SNP genotypes for about 65% of the 666 donors, treating that subset as a discovery cohort. All discovery cohort repertoires had been generated using a single sequencing platform. Both class I and class II loci were covered by HLA typing, at four-digit resolution. Typing coverage differed by locus: A, B, C, DRB1 and DQB1 were typed in roughly 620-630 donors, DQA1 in 522, DPA1 in around 600, and DPB1 in just under 490. Four or five DR-DQ haplotypes were handled as single units for association and clustering because linkage in the cohort was strong. On average, approximately 250,000 unique TCR beta nucleotide sequences were sequenced per donor among 300 to 500 genotyped donors of the cohort, with 15% to 20% of those sequences being non-productive.

The cohort consisted of more than 650 healthy bone marrow donors. At the time of sampling, every cohort member was nominally healthy, though immune exposures that went unrecorded were likely present. The donor was CMV seropositive and belonged to the group of 250 to 300 seropositive cohort members. A peripheral blood sample was provided by each donor, and peripheral blood mononuclear cells were used for TCR beta sequencing. The Qiagen DNeasy Blood Extraction Kit was used to extract genomic DNA from the blood cell samples. The paper as a whole reports these results and caveats: A later analysis found that HLA-associated TCR beta chains were more clonally expanded and had lower generation probabilities than equally common non-associated chains. An association between a missense DCLRE1C variant and V-gene and J-gene trimming of TCR beta chains was found in a later genetic analysis and replicated in an independent cohort. For the cohort, immune exposure information was limited to CMV serostatus. Because HLA typing was missing for some donors at each locus, association tests included only the typed subset. Three of the identified cytomegalovirus-associated TCR beta chains were confirmed in vitro to be specific for cytomegalovirus antigens. Across donors, most TCR sequences were observed very rarely, whereas some public TCRs were present in many individuals. The sequencing pipeline was judged likely to have produced a cluster of highly shared sequence variants as a technical artifact. According to a later genetic analysis, donors in an Asian-associated ancestry cluster had fewer N-insertions in productive TCRs than the approximately 650-donor mean. In a later analysis, most CMV-associated TCR beta chains were found to appear HLA-restricted, with HLA associations seemingly driven largely by CMV exposure. A further reported finding was that TCR beta sequences accurately predicted the HLA-A and HLA-B alleles for most subjects in the first cohort. When HLA alleles, especially DR and DQ, strongly co-occurred, attributing TCR associations to individual alleles was difficult. This cohort had only TCR beta chains sequenced, and the lack of alpha or paired-chain data limited which features could be detected. Correlated functional status among segregating V segments might be attributable to linkage disequilibrium, but an unknown experimental factor could not be ruled out. It was suggested by the authors that the approach could potentially be generalized to other disease states and immunological phenotypes. In a later analysis, 15,000 to 20,000 TCR beta sequences were associated with specific HLA alleles at a false discovery rate of 0.05. A total of 164 TCR beta chains were listed by the study as associated with cytomegalovirus. The presence/absence analyses assumed that sequencing depth was roughly uniform across donors, and that assumption may not be true. Broadly in line with IMGT annotations, most TCR beta V segments showed up in productive rearrangements about 90% or about 30% of the time in an earlier analysis of 450 to 600 of the donors. About 17 rarely observed V segments, including chromosome 9 orphons, were excluded from the earlier analysis of several hundred of the donors because counts were too low. In a later analysis, the rate of TCR association differed among HLA loci, with DRB1 alleles having the most associated TCRs and HLA-C alleles having the fewest. Several of the top co-occurrence clusters appeared to be linked to parvovirus B19, influenza, CMV and Epstein-Barr virus, according to a later analysis. Because the 87-base-pair reads could not distinguish some IMGT-functional V segments, including TRBV6-2 and TRBV6-3, those segments were excluded. The classifier was reported to diagnose cytomegalovirus status with high specificity and sensitivity in both the original and validation cohorts.

In regard to this clone: This receptor's antigen is unknown. There are no base qualities to consult, and no much larger clone falls within one base.

The CDR3 has 14 amino acids, counting the end cysteine and phenylalanine. Only the CDR3 DNA stays, 42 bases, in frame from base 1. The V end loses 5 bases and the J end loses 2 bases, and a stretch of 12 bases separates them. The CDR1 and CDR2 encoded by the germline V gene (reference sequence) are SEHNR and FQNEAQ. The library was produced with the immunoSEQ multiplex PCR assay. For the multiplex PCR, a mixture combining 60 forward primers for TCR Vbeta segments and 13 reverse primers for TCR Jbeta segments was used. A multiplex PCR assay on genomic DNA amplified the CDR3 region of rearranged TCR beta genes. The Illumina HiSeq System was used to sequence the amplified TCR beta libraries as 87-base-pair reads. The authors' pipeline ran thus. A later analysis counted around 72 million unique TCR beta chains across the 666 repertoires, and some 11 million of these chains were shared by at least two donors. Raw reads were error-corrected and collapsed into unique sequences with a nearest-neighbor algorithm that merged closely related sequences to remove PCR and sequencing errors. To assign V, D and J gene segments, CDR3 sequences were aligned to IMGT reference sequences. Each retained sequence needed at least a six-nucleotide match to both a V gene segment and a J gene segment. Rearrangements were called productive when the CDR3 lacked stop codons and stayed in frame with V and J; all others were non-productive. CDR3 was defined by IMGT convention, running from the second conserved V-encoded cysteine to the conserved J-encoded phenylalanine. The earlier analysis of fewer than 700 of the donors excluded sequences that lacked an unambiguous match to a single V gene segment. An earlier analysis of a few hundred of the donors called V segments functional above 56.7% productive rearrangements and segregating when the between-donor standard deviation exceeded 5%. A statistical classification framework was built to diagnose cytomegalovirus status from the catalog of TCR beta chain sequences. V and J gene assignment, in a later analysis, came from comparing TCR nucleotide sequences with IMGT/GENE-DB human TR gene sequences. Using the TCRdist pipeline, a later analysis assigned CDR3 sequences along with most-parsimonious VDJ recombination scenarios. In a later analysis, each TCR beta chain was defined by its CDR3 amino acid sequence together with its V-gene family, and reads without a unique V-gene family were excluded. In a later analysis, a few hundred highly shared, low-generation-probability nucleotide sequences were removed to address suspected cross-contamination and a sequencing artifact. A later analysis calculated a clonal expansion index for each public chain from normalized within-repertoire ranks of inferred template counts. In a later analysis, generation probabilities were computed with a VDJ recombination model fitted to out-of-frame rearrangements, and the resulting probabilities were checked against IGoR. In a later analysis, TCR-TCR, TCR-HLA and TCR-CMV co-occurrence was scored with hypergeometric tests, and a repertoire-size bias correction was applied to TCR pairs. In a later analysis, false discovery rates were estimated by permuting HLA or CMV assignments 20 times. In a later analysis, co-occurring TCRs were grouped using DBSCAN, and TCRdist sequence similarity was added for clustering within HLA-allele-positive subsets. Repertoires with fewer than 30,000 or more than 120,000 public chains were left out of co-occurrence clustering, as were several repertoires with anomalous nucleotide sharing. TCRdb retrieved this table from immuneACCESS and kept in-frame rearrangements only. Not all clones are present; in checked studies, unresolved V genes account for under half, and no reason is known for the remainder. V, J and clone size were drawn from that table, and D and trimming were deduced from the DNA. For this sample the table gives 200,000 to 250,000 clones, of which roughly 82% were detected only once. Jointly, the top ten make up 5.4% of the sample.

The chain joins TRBV7-9 to TRBJ1-1, with TRBD1 tentatively as D gene (6 bases match). Sequences were obtained from PBMCs. The receptor comes from a woman aged 40 to 49 in good health and CMV-seropositive. The CDR3 reads as follows: CASSATQGNTEAFF. The DNA sequence is given as TGTGCCAGCAGCGCAACACAGGGTAACACTGAAGCTTTCTTT.